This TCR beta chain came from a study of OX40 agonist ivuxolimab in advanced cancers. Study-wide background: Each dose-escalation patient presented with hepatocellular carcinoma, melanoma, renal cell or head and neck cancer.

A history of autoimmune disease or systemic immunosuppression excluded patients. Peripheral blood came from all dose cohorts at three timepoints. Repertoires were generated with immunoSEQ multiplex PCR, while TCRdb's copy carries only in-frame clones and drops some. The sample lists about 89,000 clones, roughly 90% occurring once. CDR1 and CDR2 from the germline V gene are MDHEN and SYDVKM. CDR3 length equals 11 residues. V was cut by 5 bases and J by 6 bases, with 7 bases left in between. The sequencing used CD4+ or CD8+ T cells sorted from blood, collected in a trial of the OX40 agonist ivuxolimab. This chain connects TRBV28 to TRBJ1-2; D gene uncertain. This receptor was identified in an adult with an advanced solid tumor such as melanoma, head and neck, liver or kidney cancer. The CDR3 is CASSQPNGYTF. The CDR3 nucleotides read TGTGCCAGCAGTCAACCAAATGGCTACACCTTC.